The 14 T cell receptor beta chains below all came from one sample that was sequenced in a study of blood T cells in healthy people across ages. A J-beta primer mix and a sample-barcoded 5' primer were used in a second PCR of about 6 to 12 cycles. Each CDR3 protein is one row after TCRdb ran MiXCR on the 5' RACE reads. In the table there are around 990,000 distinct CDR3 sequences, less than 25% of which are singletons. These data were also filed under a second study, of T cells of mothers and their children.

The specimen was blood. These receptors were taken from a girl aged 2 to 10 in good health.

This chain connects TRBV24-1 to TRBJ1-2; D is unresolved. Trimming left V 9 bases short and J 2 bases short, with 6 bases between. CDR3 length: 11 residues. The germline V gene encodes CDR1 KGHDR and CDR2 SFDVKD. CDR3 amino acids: CATASNYGYTF. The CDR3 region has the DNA TGTGCCACCGCTTCGAACTATGGCTACACCTTC.

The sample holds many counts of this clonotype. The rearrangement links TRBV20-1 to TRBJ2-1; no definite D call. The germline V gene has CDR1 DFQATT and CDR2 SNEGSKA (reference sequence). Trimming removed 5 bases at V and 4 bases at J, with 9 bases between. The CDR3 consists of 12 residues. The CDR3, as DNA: TGCAGTGCTCCGGGTATATACAATGAGCAGTTCTTC. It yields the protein CSAPGIYNEQFF.

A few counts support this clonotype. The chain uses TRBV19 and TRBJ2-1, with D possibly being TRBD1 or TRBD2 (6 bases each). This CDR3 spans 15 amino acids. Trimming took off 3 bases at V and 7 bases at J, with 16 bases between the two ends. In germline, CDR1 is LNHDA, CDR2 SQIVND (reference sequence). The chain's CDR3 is CASSMGAGLSNEQFF. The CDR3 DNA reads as TGTGCCAGTAGTATGGGGGCGGGACTTTCTAATGAGCAGTTCTTC.

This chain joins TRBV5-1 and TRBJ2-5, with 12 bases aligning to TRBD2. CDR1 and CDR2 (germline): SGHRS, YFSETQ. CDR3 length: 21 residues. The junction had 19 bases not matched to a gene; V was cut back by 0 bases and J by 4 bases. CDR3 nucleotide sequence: TGCGCCAGCAGCTTGGTTCGGCGGCTAGCGGGGGGGAGAGGTGGCGGAGAGACCCAGTACTTC. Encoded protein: CASSLVRRLAGGRGGGETQYF.

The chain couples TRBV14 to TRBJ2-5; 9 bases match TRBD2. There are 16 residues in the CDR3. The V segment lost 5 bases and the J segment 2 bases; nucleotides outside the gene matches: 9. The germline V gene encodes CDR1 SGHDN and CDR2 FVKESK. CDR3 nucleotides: TGTGCCAGCAGCTGGCGGGGGGGGTACCTACAAGAGACCCAGTACTTC. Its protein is CASSWRGGYLQETQYF.

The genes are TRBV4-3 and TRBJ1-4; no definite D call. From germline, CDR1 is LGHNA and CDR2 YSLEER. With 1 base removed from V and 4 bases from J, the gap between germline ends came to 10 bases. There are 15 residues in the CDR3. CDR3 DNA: TGCGCCAGCAGCCAAGGGGAAATGGGTAATGAAAAACTGTTTTTT. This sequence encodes CASSQGEMGNEKLFF.

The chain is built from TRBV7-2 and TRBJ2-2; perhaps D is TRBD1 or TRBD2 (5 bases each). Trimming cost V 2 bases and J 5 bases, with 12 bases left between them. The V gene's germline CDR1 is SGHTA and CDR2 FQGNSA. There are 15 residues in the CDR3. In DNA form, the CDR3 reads TGTGCCAGCAGCTTAATCGGGGCGAGAACCGGGGAGCTGTTTTTT. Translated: CASSLIGARTGELFF. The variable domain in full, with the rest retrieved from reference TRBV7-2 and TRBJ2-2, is GAGVSQSPSNKVTEKGKDVELRCDPISGHTALYWYRQSLGQGLEFLIYFQGNSAPDKSGLPSDRFSAERTGGSVSTLTIQRTQQEDSAVYLCASSLIGARTGELFFGEGSRLTVL.

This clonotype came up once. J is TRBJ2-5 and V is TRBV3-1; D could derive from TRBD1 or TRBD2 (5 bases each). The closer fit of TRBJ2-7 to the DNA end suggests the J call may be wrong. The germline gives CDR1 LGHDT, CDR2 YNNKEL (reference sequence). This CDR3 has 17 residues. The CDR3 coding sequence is TGTGCCAGCAGCCCAAGGGACCGCGGATTAAACTCCTACGAGCAGTACTTC. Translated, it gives CASSPRDRGLNSYEQYF.

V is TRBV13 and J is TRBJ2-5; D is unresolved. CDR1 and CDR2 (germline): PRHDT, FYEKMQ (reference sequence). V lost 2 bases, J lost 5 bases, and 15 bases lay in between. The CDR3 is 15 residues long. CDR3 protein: CASSLKATPPETQYF. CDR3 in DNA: TGTGCCAGCAGCTTAAAAGCCACCCCCCCGGAGACCCAGTACTTC.

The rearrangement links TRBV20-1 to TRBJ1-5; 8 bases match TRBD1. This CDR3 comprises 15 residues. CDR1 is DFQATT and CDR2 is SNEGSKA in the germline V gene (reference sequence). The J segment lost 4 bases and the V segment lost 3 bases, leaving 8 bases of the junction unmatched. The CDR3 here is CSASFGQGANQPQHF. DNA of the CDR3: TGCAGTGCTAGTTTTGGTCAGGGGGCTAATCAGCCCCAGCATTTT.

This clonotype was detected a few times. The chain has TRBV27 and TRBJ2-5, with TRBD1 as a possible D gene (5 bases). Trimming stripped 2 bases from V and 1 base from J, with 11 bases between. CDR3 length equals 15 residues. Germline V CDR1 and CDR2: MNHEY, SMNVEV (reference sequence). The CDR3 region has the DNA TGTGCCAGCAGTTTAAAGACAGATTTCCAAGAGACCCAGTACTTC. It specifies CASSLKTDFQETQYF.

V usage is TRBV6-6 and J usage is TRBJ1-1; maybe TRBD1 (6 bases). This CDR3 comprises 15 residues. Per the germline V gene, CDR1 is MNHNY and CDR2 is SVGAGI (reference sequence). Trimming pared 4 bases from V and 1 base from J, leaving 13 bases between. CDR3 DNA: TGTGCCAGCAGTTTCCTTGAGGGGGGGAACACTGAAGCTTTCTTT. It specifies CASSFLEGGNTEAFF.

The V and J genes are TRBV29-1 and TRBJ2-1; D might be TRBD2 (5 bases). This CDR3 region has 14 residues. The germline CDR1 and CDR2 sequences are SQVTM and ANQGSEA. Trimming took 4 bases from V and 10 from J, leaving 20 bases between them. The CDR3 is CSVVWSDSLAEQFF. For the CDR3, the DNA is TGCAGCGTTGTTTGGAGCGACTCCCTAGCCGAGCAGTTCTTC.

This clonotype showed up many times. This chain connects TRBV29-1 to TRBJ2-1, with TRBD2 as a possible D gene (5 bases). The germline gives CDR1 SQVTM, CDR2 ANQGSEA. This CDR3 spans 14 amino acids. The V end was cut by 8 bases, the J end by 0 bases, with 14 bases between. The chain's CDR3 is CSYPGVSSYNEQFF. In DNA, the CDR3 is TGCAGCTATCCCGGGGTAAGCTCCTACAATGAGCAGTTCTTC.